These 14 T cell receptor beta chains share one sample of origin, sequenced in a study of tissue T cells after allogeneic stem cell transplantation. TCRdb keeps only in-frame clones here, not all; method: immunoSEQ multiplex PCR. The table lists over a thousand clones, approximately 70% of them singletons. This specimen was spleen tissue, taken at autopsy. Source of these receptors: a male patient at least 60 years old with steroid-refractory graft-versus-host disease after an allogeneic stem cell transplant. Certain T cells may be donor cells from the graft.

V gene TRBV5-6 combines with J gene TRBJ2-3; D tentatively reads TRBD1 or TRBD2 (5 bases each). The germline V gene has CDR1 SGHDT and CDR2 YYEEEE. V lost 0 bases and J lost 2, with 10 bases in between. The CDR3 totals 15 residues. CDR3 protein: CASSLGGDPTDTQYF. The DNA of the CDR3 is TGTGCCAGCAGCTTGGGTGGGGACCCCACAGATACGCAGTATTTT.

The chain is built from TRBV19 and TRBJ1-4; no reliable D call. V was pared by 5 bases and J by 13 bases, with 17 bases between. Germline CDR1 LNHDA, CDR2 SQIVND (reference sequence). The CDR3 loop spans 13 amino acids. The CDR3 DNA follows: TGTGCCAGTAGTCCCGCCCGTCCCGGCGGACTGTTTTTT. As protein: CASSPARPGGLFF.

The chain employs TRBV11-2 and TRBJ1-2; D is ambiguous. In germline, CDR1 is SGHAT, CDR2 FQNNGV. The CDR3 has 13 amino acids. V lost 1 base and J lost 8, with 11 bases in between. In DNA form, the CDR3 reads TGTGCCAGCAGCTTAGGCCTCTTTCGGGGCTACACCTTC. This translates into CASSLGLFRGYTF.

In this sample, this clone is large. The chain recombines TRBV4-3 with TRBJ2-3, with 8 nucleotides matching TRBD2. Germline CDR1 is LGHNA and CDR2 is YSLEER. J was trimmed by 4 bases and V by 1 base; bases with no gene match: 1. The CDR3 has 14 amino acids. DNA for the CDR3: TGCGCCAGCAGCCAAGTCGGGGGGGCAGATACGCAGTATTTT. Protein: CASSQVGGADTQYF.

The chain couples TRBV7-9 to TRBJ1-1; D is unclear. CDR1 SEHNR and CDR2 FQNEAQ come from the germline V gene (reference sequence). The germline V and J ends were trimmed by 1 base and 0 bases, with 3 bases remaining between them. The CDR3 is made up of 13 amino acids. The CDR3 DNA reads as TGTGCCAGCAGCTTAGGGATGAACACTGAAGCTTTCTTT. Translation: CASSLGMNTEAFF. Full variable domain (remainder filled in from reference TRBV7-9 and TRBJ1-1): DTGVSQNPRHKITKRGQNVTFRCDPISEHNRLYWYRQTLGQGPEFLTYFQNEAQLEKSRLLSDRFSAERPKGSFSTLEIQRTEQGDSAMYLCASSLGMNTEAFFGQGTRLTVV.

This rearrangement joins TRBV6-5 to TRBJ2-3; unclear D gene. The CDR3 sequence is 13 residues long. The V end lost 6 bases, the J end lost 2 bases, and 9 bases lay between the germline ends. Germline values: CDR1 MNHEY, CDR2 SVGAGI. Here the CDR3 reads CASSPYSTDTQYF. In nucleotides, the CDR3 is TGTGCCAGCAGCCCATATTCCACAGATACGCAGTATTTT.

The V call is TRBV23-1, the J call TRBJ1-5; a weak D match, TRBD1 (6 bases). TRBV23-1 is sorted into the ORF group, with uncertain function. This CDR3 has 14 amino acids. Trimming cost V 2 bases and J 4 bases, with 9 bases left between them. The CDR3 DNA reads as TGCGCCAGCAGTCAAGGACAGCGAAATCAGCCCCAGCATTTT. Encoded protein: CASSQGQRNQPQHF.

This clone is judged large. The CDR3 bases are TGCGCCAGCAGCTTGGGGGCCCATTATACCTTC. Translating it yields CASSLGAHYTF. This chain joins TRBV5-1 and TRBJ1-2, with D unclear. CDR3 size: 11 residues. The V gene's germline CDR1 is SGHRS and CDR2 YFSETQ. V was pared by 0 bases and J by 14 bases, with 11 bases between.

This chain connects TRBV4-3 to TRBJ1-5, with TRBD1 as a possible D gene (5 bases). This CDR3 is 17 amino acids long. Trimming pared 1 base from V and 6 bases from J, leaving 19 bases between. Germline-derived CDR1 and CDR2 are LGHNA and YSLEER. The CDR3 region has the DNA TGCGCCAGCAGCCAAGGGGTAGGTCAGGGATGGATTCAGCCCCAGCATTTT. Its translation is CASSQGVGQGWIQPQHF.

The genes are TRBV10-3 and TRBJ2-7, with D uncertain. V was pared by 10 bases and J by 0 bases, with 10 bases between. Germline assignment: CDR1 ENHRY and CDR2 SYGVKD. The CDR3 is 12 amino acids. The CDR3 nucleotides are TGTGCCAGTTTAGATAGCTCCTACGAGCAGTACTTC. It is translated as CASLDSSYEQYF.

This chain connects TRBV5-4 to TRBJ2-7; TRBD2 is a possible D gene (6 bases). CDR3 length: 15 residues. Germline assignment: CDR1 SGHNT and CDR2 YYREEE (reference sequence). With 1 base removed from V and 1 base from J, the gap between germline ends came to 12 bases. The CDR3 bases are TGTGCCAGCAGCTTGTCTAGCGCGGCTTCCTACGAGCAGTACTTC. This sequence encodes CASSLSSAASYEQYF.

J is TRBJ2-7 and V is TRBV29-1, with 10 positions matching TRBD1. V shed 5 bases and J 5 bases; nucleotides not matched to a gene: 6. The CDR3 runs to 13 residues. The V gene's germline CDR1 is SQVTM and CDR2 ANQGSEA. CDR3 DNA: TGCAGCGTTCGCGCCGGGACAGGGGACGAGCAGTACTTC. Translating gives CSVRAGTGDEQYF.

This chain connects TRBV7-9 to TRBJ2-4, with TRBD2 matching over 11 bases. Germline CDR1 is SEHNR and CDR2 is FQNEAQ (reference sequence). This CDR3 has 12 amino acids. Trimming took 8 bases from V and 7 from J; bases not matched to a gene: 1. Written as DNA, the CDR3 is TGTGCCAGCGCTAGCGGGGGGAACATTCAGTACTTC. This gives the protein CASASGGNIQYF.

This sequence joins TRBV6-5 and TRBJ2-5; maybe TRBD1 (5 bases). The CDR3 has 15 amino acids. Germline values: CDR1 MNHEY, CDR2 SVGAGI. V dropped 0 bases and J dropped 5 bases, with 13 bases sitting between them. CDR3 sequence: CASSYSTSGRETQYF. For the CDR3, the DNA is TGTGCCAGCAGTTACTCGACTTCAGGGCGGGAGACCCAGTACTTC.